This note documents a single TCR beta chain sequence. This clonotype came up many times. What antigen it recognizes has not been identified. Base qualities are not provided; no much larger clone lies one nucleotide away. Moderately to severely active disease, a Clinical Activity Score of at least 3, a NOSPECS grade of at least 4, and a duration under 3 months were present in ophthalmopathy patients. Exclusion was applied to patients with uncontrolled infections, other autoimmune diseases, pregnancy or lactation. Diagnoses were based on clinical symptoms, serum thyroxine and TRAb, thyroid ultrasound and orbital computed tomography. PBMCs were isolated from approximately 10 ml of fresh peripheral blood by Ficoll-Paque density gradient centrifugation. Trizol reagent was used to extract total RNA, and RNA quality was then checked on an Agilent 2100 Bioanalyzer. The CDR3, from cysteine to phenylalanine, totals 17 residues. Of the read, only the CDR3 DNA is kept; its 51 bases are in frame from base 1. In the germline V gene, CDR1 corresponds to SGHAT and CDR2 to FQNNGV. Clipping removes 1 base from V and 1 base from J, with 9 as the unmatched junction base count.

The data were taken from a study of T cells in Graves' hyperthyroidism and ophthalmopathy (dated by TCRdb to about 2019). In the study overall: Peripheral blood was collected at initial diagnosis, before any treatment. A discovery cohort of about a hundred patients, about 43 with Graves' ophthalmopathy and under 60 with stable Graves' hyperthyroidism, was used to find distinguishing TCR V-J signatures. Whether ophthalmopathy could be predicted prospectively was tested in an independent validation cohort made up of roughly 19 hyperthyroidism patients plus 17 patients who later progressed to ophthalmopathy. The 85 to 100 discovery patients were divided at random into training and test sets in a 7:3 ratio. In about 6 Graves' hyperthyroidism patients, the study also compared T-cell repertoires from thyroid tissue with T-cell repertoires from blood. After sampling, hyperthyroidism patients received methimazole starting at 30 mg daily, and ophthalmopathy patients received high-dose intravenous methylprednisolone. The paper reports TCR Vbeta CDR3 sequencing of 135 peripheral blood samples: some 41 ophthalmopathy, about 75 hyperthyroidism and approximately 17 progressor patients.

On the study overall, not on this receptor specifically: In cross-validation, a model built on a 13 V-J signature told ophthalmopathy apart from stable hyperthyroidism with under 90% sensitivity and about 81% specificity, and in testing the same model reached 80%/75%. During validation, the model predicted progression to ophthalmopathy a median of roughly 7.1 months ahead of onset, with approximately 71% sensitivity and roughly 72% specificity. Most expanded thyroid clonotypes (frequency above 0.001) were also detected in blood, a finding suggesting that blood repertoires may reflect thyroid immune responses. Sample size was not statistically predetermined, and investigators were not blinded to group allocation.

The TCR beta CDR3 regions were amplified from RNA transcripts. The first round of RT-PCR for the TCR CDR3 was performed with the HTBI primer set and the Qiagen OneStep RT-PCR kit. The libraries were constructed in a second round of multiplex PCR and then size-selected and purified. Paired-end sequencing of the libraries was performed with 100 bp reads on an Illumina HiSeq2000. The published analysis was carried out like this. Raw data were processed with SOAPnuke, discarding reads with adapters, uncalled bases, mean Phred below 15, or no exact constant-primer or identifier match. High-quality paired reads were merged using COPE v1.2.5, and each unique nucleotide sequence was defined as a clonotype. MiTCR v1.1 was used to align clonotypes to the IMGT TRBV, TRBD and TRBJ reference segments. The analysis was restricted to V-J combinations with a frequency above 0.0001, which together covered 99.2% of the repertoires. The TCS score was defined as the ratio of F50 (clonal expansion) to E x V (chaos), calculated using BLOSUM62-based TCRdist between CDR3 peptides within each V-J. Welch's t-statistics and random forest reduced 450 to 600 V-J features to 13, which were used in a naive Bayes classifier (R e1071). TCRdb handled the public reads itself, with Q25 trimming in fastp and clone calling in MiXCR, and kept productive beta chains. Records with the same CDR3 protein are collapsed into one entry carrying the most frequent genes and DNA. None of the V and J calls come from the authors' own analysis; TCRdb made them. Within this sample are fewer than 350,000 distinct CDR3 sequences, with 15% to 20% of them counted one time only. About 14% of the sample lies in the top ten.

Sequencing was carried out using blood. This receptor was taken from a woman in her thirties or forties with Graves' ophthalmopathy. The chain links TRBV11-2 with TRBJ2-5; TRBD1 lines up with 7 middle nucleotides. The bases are TGTGCCAGCAGCTTAGTTTTCCAGACAGGGCCCCAAGAGACCCAGTACTTC. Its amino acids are CASSLVFQTGPQETQYF.